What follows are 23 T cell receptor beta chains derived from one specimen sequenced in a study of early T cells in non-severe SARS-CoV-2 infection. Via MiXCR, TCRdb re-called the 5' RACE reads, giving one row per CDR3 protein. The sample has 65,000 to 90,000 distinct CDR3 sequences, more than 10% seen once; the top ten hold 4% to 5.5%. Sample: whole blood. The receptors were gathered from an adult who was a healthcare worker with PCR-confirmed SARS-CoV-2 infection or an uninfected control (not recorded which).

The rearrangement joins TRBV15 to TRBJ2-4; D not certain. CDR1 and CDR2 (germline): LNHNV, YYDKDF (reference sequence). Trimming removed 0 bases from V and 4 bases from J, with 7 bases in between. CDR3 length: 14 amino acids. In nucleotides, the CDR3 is TGTGCCACCAGCAGAGATCTAGGGAAAAACATTCAGTACTTC. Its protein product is CATSRDLGKNIQYF.

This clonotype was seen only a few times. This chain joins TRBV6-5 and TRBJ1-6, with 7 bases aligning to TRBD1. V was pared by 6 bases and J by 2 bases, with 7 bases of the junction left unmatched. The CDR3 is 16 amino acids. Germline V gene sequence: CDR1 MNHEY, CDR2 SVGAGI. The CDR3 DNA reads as TGTGCCAGCAGCCGGGACAGCTTCACCTATAATTCACCCCTCCACTTT. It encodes CASSRDSFTYNSPLHF.

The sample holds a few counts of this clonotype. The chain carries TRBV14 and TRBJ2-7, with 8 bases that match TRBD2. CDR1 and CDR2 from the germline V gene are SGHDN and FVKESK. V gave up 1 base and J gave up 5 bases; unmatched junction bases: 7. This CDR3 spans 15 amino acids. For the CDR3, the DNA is TGTGCCAGCAGCCAAGCGGGACTAGGGTGGAACGAGCAGTACTTC. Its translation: CASSQAGLGWNEQYF. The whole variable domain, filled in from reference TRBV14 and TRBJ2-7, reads EAGVTQFPSHSVIEKGQTVTLRCDPISGHDNLYWYRRVMGKEIKFLLHFVKESKQDESGMPNNRFLAERTGGTYSTLKVQPAELEDSGVYFCASSQAGLGWNEQYFGPGTRLTVT.

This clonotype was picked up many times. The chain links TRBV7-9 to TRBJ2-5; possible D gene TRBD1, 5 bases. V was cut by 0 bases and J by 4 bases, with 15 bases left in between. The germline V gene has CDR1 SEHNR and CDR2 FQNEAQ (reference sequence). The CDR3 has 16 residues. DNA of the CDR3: TGTGCCAGCAGCTTAGCGTGGAAGGGGCCAATAGAGACCCAGTACTTC. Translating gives CASSLAWKGPIETQYF.

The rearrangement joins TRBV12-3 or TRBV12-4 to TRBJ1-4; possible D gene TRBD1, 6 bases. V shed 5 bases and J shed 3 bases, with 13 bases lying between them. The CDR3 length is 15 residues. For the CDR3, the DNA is TGTGCCAGCAGTCCACAGGGACTATCTAATGAAAAACTGTTTTTT. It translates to CASSPQGLSNEKLFF.

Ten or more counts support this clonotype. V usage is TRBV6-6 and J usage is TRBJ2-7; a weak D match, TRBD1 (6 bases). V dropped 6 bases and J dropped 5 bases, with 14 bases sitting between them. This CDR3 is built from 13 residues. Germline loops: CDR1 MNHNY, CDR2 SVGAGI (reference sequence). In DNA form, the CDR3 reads TGTGCCAGCAGCCAACAGGGTGGCAACGAGCAGTACTTC. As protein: CASSQQGGNEQYF.

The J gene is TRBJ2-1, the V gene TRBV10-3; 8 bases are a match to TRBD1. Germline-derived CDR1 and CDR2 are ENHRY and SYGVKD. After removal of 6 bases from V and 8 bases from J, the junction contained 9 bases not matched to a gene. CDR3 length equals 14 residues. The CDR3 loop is CAISRGTGRDEQFF. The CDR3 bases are TGTGCCATCAGCCGCGGGACAGGTAGGGATGAGCAGTTCTTC.

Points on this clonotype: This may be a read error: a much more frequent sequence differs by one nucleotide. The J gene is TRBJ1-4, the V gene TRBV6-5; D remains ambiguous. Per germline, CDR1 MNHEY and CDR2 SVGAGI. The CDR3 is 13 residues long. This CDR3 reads CASSLVVDEKLYF. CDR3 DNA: TGTGCCAGCAGTTTGGTGGTTGATGAAAAACTGTATTTT.

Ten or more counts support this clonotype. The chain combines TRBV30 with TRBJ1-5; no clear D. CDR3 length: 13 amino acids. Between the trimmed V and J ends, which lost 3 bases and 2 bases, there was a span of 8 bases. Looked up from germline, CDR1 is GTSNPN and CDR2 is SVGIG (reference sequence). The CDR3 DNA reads TGTGCCTGGAGCAAAGGAGGCAATCAGCCCCAGCATTTT. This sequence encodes CAWSKGGNQPQHF.

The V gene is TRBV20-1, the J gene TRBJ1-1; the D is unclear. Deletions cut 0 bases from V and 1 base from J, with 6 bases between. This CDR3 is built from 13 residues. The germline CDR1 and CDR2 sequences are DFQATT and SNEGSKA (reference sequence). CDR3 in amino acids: CSARDPTNTEAFF. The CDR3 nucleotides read TGCAGTGCTAGAGATCCGACGAACACTGAAGCTTTCTTT.

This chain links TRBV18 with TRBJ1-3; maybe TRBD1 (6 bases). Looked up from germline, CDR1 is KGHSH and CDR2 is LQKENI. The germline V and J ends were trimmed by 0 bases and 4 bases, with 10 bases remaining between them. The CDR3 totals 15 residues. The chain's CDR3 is CASSPPTGSGNTIYF. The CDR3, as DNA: TGTGCCAGCTCACCACCGACAGGTTCAGGAAACACCATATATTTT.

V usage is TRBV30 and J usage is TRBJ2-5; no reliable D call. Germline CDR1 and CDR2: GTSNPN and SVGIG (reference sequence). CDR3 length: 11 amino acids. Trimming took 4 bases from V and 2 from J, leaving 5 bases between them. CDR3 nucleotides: TGTGCCTGGACAGCTCAAGAGACCCAGTACTTC. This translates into CAWTAQETQYF.

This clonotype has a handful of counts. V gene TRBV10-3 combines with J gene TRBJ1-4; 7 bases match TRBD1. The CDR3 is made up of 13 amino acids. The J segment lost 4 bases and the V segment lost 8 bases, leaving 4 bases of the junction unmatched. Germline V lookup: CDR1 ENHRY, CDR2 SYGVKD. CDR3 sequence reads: CAIGQDLNEKLFF. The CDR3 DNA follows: TGTGCCATCGGACAGGACCTTAATGAAAAACTGTTTTTT.

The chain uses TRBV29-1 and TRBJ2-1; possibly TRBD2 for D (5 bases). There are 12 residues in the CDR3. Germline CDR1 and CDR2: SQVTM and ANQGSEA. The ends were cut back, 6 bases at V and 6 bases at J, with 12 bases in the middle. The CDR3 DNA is TGCAGCGTCATGAGGGAGAGCAATGAGCAGTTCTTC. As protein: CSVMRESNEQFF.

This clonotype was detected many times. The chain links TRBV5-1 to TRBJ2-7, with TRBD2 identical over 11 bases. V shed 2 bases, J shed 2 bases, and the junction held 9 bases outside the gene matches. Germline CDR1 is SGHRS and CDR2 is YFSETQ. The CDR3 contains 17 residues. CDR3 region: CASSFHIRTSGPYEQYF. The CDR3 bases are TGCGCCAGCAGCTTTCATATCCGGACTAGCGGGCCCTACGAGCAGTACTTC.

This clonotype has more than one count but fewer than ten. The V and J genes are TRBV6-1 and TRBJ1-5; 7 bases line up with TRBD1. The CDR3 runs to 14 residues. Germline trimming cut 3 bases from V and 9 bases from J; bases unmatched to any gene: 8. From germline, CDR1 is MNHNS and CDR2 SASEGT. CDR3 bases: TGTGCCAGCAGTGAGGGACAGCCTCCCAGGCCCCAGCATTTT. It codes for CASSEGQPPRPQHF.

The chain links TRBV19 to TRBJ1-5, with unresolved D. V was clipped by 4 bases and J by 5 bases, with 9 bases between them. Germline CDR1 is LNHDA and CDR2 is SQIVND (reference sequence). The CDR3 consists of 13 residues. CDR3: CASSRGVDQPQHF. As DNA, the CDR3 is TGTGCCAGTAGTAGAGGTGTGGATCAGCCCCAGCATTTT.

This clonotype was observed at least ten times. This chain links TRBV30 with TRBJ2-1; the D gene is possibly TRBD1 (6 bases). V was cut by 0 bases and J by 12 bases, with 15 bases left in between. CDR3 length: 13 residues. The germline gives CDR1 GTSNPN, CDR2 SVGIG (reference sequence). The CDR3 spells CAWSVLLWGRQFF. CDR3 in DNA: TGTGCCTGGAGTGTACTCCTCTGGGGGCGGCAGTTCTTC.

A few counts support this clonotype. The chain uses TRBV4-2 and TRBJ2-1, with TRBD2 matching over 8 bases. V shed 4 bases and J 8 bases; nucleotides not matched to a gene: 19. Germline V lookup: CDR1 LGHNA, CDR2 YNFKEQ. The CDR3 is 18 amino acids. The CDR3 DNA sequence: TGTGCCAGCAGCCTCACCCCCCCTGAGAGCGGGAGAACCGATGAGCAGTTCTTC. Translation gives CASSLTPPESGRTDEQFF.

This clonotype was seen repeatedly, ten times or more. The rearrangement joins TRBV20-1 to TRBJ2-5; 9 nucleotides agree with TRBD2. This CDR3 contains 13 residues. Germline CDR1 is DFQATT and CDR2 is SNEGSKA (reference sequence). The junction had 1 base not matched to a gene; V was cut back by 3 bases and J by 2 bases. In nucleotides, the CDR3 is TGCAGTGCTAGGACTAGCGGACAAGAGACCCAGTACTTC. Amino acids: CSARTSGQETQYF.

The CDR3 loop is CASSYGQYQPQHF. The CDR3 DNA is TGTGCCAGCAGTTACGGGCAGTATCAGCCCCAGCATTTT. The rearrangement uses TRBV6-2 or TRBV6-3 and TRBJ1-5, with D unresolved. The CDR3 is made up of 13 amino acids. V lost 2 bases and J 5 bases, leaving 7 bases between the germline ends. From germline, CDR1 is MNHEY and CDR2 SVGEGT.

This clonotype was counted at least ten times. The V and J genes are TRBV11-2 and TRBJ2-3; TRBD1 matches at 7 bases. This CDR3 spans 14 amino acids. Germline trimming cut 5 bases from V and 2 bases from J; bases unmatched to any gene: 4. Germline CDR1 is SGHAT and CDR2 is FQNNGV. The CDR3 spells CASSRGLITDTQYF. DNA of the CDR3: TGTGCCAGCAGCAGGGGGCTAATCACAGATACGCAGTATTTT.

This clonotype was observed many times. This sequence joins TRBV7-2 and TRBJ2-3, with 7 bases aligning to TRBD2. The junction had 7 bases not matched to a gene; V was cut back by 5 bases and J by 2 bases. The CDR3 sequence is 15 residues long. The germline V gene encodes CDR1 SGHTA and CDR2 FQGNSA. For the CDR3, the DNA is TGTGCCAGCAGCCCCCTAGCGGACAACACAGATACGCAGTATTTT. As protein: CASSPLADNTDTQYF.